The clone carrying this T cell receptor (beta chain) is termed medium-sized. The V and J ends lost 5 bases and 6 bases respectively, with 15 bases between them. Germline V gene data show CDR1 as SGHVS and CDR2 as FQNEAQ. CDR3 size: 14 residues. Semi-nested PCR with Nested Universal Primer A followed constant-region reverse priming of full-length variable regions. One entry per CDR3 protein results from TCRdb running MiXCR on the 5' RACE reads. Of around 10,000 distinct CDR3 sequences listed, approximately 17% are singletons. Tregs were sorted as CD4+CD25+CD127-/low cells. The specimen was Tregs sorted from a lymph node. The clonotype comes from a female donor with breast cancer. This chain uses TRBV7-8 with TRBJ2-3; perhaps TRBD2 as D (6 bases). The CDR3 protein is CASSGRLVRDTQYF. The DNA for the CDR3 is TGTGCCAGCAGCGGCCGACTAGTTCGGGATACGCAGTATTTT.